A selection of T cell receptor beta chains follows, all from one sample in a study of CD8 T cells in Susac syndrome. TCRdb re-called the immunoSEQ multiplex PCR reads through MiXCR, storing one row per CDR3 protein. The sample shows approximately 270,000 distinct CDR3 sequences, over 85% of them seen only once. The material sequenced was CD4+ T cells from PBMCs. The receptor source for this set is a human donor with multiple sclerosis. CDR3s include the opening cysteine and the closing phenylalanine or tryptophan. D genes are given only for firm matches. Some rows have no size entry. The others give once, few or many, or a class for an expanded clone.

d_call,clone_size,j_call,v_call,cdr3_aa,cdr3_nt
-,-,TRBJ2-2,TRBV10-3,CAISDGFPGELFF,TGTGCCATCAGTGACGGGTTTCCCGGGGAGCTGTTTTTT
-,-,TRBJ1-4,TRBV2,CASSDAYEKLFF,TGTGCCAGCAGTGATGCCTATGAAAAACTGTTTTTT
-,-,TRBJ2-1,TRBV6-5,CASSYSFQGYNEQFF,TGTGCCAGCAGTTACTCCTTCCAGGGCTACAATGAGCAGTTCTTC
-,-,TRBJ2-1,TRBV4-2,CASSQDIKDNEQFF,TGTGCCAGCAGCCAAGACATTAAGGACAATGAGCAGTTCTTC
-,-,TRBJ2-4,TRBV5-1,CASSLEGHPAKNIQYF,TGCGCCAGCAGCTTGGAGGGTCACCCAGCCAAAAACATTCAGTACTTC
-,-,TRBJ1-1,TRBV10-3,CAIGKDLNTEAFF,TGTGCCATCGGGAAAGACCTGAACACTGAAGCTTTCTTT
-,-,TRBJ2-5,TRBV7-9,CASSAGTPQETQYF,TGTGCCAGCAGCGCCGGGACACCCCAAGAGACCCAGTACTTC
-,-,TRBJ2-2,TRBV3-1,CASSKVGDTGELFF,TGTGCCAGCAGCAAGGTCGGCGACACCGGGGAGCTGTTTTTT
TRBD2,once,TRBJ2-1,TRBV25-1,CASRLQGGRVNRSYNEQFF,TGTGCCAGCAGGCTCCAGGGCGGGAGGGTAAATCGATCCTACAATGAGCAGTTCTTC
TRBD1,-,TRBJ2-7,TRBV18,CASSGTGTEQYF,TGTGCCAGCTCAGGGACAGGTACCGAGCAGTACTTC
-,-,TRBJ1-6,TRBV11-2,CASSLSKGGNSPLHF,TGTGCCAGCAGCTTAAGTAAGGGGGGGAATTCACCCCTCCACTTT
-,-,TRBJ1-6,TRBV14,CASSQDRSGFRTNSPLHF,TGTGCCAGCAGCCAAGATCGGTCCGGTTTTAGGACGAATTCACCCCTCCACTTT
-,-,TRBJ2-5,TRBV6-1,CASSEVGSQYF,TGTGCCAGCAGTGAAGTAGGGTCCCAGTACTTC
TRBD1,once,TRBJ1-1,TRBV2,CASNDREGTEAFF,TGTGCCAGCAACGACAGGGAGGGTACTGAAGCTTTCTTT
-,-,TRBJ1-5,TRBV4-1,CASSQGPWPLHF,TGCGCCAGCAGCCAAGGTCCGTGGCCCTTGCATTTT
-,-,TRBJ2-1,TRBV5-1,CASSSPSNLNNEQFF,TGCGCCAGCAGCTCTCCTTCAAATCTGAACAATGAGCAGTTCTTC
-,-,TRBJ2-2,TRBV15,CATSRGVPGELFF,TGTGCCACCAGCAGAGGTGTCCCCGGGGAGCTGTTTTTT
-,once,TRBJ2-1,TRBV9,CASSARPSGGFYNEQFF,TGTGCCAGCAGCGCACGCCCCTCCGGAGGGTTCTACAATGAGCAGTTCTTC
-,once,TRBJ1-1,TRBV9,CASSGGPKNTEAFF,TGTGCCAGCAGCGGGGGACCGAAGAACACTGAAGCTTTCTTT
TRBD1,-,TRBJ2-2,TRBV7-2,CASSPLDRGQDGELFF,TGTGCCAGCAGCCCCCTGGACAGGGGGCAGGACGGGGAGCTGTTTTTT
-,-,TRBJ2-5,TRBV7-9,CASSLELGQETQYF,TGTGCCAGCAGCTTAGAACTCGGTCAAGAGACCCAGTACTTC
-,-,TRBJ1-1,TRBV29-1,CSVGQGSDTEAFF,TGCAGCGTGGGTCAGGGGTCTGACACTGAAGCTTTCTTT
-,-,TRBJ1-2,TRBV6-1,CASSTSYEGYTF,TGTGCCAGCAGCACCTCCTATGAGGGCTACACCTTC
-,-,TRBJ2-1,TRBV19,CASSSRRAGGNYNEQFF,TGTGCCAGTAGTAGCCGACGAGCGGGCGGTAACTACAATGAGCAGTTCTTC
TRBD1,-,TRBJ1-1,TRBV18,CASSPVPGQGRGTEAFF,TGTGCCAGCTCACCAGTCCCGGGACAGGGACGGGGCACTGAAGCTTTCTTT
TRBD1,once,TRBJ1-1,TRBV20-1,CSARGGQEAFF,TGCAGTGCAAGAGGGGGACAGGAAGCTTTCTTT
TRBD1,-,TRBJ1-2,TRBV6-1,CASSRVMDRGGNYGYTF,TGTGCCAGCAGTAGGGTGATGGACAGGGGAGGTAACTATGGCTACACCTTC
-,-,TRBJ2-2,TRBV5-1,CASSLVPQNTGELFF,TGCGCCAGCAGCTTGGTTCCCCAGAACACCGGGGAGCTGTTTTTT
-,-,TRBJ1-5,TRBV19,CASSIDRGAQPQHF,TGTGCCAGTAGTATAGATCGGGGGGCCCAGCCCCAGCATTTT
-,-,TRBJ2-1,TRBV30,CAWTSPETYNEQFF,TGTGCCTGGACTTCCCCAGAAACCTACAATGAGCAGTTCTTC
-,-,TRBJ1-5,TRBV27,CASGRGPNQPQHF,TGTGCCAGCGGACGGGGCCCCAATCAGCCCCAGCATTTT
TRBD2,-,TRBJ2-3,TRBV29-1,CSVERLAGVFKLSTDTQYF,TGCAGCGTTGAAAGGCTAGCGGGAGTTTTTAAGCTTAGCACAGATACGCAGTATTTT
-,once,TRBJ2-7,TRBV7-2,CASSLTWGSSAHEQYF,TGTGCCAGCAGCCTCACATGGGGTTCTAGCGCCCACGAGCAGTACTTC
-,-,TRBJ1-5,TRBV30,CAWSEGGPQHF,TGTGCCTGGAGTGAGGGAGGTCCCCAGCATTTT
-,few,TRBJ1-2,TRBV5-1,CASSLSQGNYGYTF,TGCGCCAGCAGCCTATCCCAGGGGAACTATGGCTACACCTTC
TRBD1,-,TRBJ2-3,TRBV24-1,CATSDTTGGLRTDTQYF,TGTGCCACCAGTGATACCACAGGGGGTTTGCGCACAGATACGCAGTATTTT
-,-,TRBJ2-1,TRBV9,CASSLGTLGANEQFF,TGTGCCAGCAGCCTGGGGACTTTAGGGGCCAATGAGCAGTTCTTC
TRBD1,-,TRBJ2-1,TRBV29-1,CSVKATGGSEQFF,TGCAGCGTTAAAGCTACAGGGGGAAGTGAGCAGTTCTTC
TRBD1,-,TRBJ2-3,TRBV5-6,CASSPTGGATDTQYF,TGTGCCAGCAGTCCTACAGGGGGCGCGACAGATACGCAGTATTTT
TRBD1,-,TRBJ2-7,TRBV5-6,CASSSGTGGAMGEQYF,TGTGCCAGCAGTTCCGGGACAGGGGGCGCCATGGGAGAGCAGTACTTC
-,-,TRBJ2-7,TRBV27,CASRKRADPYEQYF,TGTGCCAGCCGCAAGAGGGCCGATCCCTACGAGCAGTACTTC
TRBD1,-,TRBJ1-1,TRBV7-2,CASSPRTGNTEAFF,TGTGCCAGCAGCCCGCGGACAGGGAACACTGAAGCTTTCTTT
-,-,TRBJ1-2,TRBV5-1,CASSLVPTNGYTF,TGCGCCAGCAGCTTGGTTCCTACCAATGGCTACACCTTC
-,-,TRBJ2-7,TRBV12-3/TRBV12-4,CASSLGGAAAYEQYF,TGTGCCAGCAGTTTAGGGGGGGCCGCGGCCTACGAGCAGTACTTC
TRBD1,-,TRBJ1-2,TRBV20-1,CSAPTGAYGYTF,TGCAGTGCACCGACAGGGGCCTATGGCTACACCTTC
-,-,TRBJ2-2,TRBV9,CASSDSPWSGELFF,TGTGCCAGCAGCGACAGCCCGTGGTCCGGGGAGCTGTTTTTT
TRBD2,-,TRBJ2-7,TRBV27,CASSFYPTSGYSYEQYF,TGTGCCAGCAGTTTCTACCCCACTAGCGGATACTCCTACGAGCAGTACTTC
-,-,TRBJ2-2,TRBV18,CASSPALDNTGELFF,TGTGCCAGCTCACCTGCGCTAGATAACACCGGGGAGCTGTTTTTT
TRBD2,-,TRBJ2-1,TRBV3-1,CASSGLAGERNEQFF,TGTGCCAGCAGTGGGCTAGCGGGGGAGCGGAATGAGCAGTTCTTC
TRBD1,few,TRBJ1-3,TRBV12-3/TRBV12-4,CASSPGQGNTIYF,TGTGCCAGCAGTCCGGGACAGGGGAACACCATATATTTT